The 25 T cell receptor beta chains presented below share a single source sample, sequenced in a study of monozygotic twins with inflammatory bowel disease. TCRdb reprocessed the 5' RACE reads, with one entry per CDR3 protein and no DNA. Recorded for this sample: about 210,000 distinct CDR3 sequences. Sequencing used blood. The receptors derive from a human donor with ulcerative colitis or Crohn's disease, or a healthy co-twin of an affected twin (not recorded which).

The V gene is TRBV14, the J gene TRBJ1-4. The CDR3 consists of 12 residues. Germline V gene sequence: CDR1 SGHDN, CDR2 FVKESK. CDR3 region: CASSQDVGKLFF.

The CDR3 region is CASSTGQGGIYGYTF. The rearrangement links TRBV5-1 to TRBJ1-2; checking the TCRdb D call of TRBD1 is not possible without DNA. The CDR3 has 15 residues. The germline CDR1 and CDR2 sequences are SGHRS and YFSETQ.

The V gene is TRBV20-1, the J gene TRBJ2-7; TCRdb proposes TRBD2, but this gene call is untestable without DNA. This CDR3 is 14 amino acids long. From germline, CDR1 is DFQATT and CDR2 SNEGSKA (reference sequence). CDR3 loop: CSAPGGPLMDEQYF.

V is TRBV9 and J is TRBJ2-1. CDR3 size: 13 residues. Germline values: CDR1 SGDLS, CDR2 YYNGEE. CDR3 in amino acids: CASSVAPLNEQFF.

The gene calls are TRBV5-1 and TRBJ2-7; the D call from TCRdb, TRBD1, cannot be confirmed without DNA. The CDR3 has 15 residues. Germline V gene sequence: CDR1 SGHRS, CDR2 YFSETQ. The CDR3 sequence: CASSFSHRDRYEQYF.

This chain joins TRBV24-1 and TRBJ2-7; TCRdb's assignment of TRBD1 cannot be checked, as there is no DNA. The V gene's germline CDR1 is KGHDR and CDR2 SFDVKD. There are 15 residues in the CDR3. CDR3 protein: CATSERTGGIYEQYF.

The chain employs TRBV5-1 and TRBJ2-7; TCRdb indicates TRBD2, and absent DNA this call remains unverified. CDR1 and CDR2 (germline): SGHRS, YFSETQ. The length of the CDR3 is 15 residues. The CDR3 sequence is CASSPHRDYSYEQYF. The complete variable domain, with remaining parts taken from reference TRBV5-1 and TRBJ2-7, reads KAGVTQTPRYLIKTRGQQVTLSCSPISGHRSVSWYQQTPGQGLQFLFEYFSETQRNKGNFPGRFSGRQFSNSRSEMNVSTLELGDSALYLCASSPHRDYSYEQYFGPGTRLTVT.

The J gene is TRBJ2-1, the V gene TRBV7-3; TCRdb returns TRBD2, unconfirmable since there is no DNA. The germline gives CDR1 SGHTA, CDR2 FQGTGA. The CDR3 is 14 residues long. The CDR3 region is CASRSSGGANEQFF.

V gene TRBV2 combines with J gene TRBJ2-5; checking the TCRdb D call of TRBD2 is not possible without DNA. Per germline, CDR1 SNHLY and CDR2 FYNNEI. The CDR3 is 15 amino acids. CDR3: CASSPRARSQETQYF.

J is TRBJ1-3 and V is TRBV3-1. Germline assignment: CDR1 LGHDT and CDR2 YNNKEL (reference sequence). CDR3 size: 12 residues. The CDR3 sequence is CASSQVSNTIYF.

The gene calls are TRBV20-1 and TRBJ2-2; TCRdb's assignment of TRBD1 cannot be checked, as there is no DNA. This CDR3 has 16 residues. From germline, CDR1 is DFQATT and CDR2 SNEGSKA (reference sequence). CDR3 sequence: CSATPPGQANTGELFF.

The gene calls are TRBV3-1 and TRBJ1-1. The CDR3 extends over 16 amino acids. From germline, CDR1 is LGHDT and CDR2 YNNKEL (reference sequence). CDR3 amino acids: CASSQDFGGGGTEAFF. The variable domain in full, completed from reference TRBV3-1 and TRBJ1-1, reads DTAVSQTPKYLVTQMGNDKSIKCEQNLGHDTMYWYKQDSKKFLKIMFSYNNKELIINETVPNRFSPKSPDKAHLNLHINSLELGDSAVYFCASSQDFGGGGTEAFFGQGTRLTVV.

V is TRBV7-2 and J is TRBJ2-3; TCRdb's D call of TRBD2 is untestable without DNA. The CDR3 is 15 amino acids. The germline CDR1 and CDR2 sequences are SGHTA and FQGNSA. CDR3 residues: CASSLGPSAADTQYF.

The CDR3 is CASSLTFGAGYEQYF. This chain connects TRBV5-1 to TRBJ2-7; as DNA is missing, the TRBD1 call by TCRdb cannot be tested. Per germline, CDR1 SGHRS and CDR2 YFSETQ. This CDR3 region has 15 residues.

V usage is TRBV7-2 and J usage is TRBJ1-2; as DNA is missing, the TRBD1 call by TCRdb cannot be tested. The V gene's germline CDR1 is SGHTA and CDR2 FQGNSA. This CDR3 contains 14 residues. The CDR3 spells CASSLGPQGRGYTF.

The CDR3: CASSLGQRSFRDEQFF. This chain links TRBV11-2 with TRBJ2-1. CDR1 SGHAT and CDR2 FQNNGV come from the germline V gene. The CDR3 spans 16 residues.

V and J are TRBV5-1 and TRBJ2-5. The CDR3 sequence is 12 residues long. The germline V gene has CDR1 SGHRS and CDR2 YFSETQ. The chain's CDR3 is CASSLTGETQYF. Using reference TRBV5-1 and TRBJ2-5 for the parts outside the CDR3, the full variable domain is KAGVTQTPRYLIKTRGQQVTLSCSPISGHRSVSWYQQTPGQGLQFLFEYFSETQRNKGNFPGRFSGRQFSNSRSEMNVSTLELGDSALYLCASSLTGETQYFGPGTRLLVL.

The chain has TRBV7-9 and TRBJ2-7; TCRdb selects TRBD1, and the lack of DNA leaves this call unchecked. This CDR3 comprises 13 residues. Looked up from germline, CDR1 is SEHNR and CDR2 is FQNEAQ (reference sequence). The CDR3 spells CASSSPFSYEQYF.

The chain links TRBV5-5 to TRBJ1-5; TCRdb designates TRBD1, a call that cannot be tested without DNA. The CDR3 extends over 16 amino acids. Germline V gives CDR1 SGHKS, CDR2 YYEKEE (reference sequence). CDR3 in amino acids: CASSPSPGQGGQPQHF.

Here the CDR3 reads CSAVEPGPPRDTIYF. This chain joins TRBV29-1 and TRBJ1-3; with no DNA, the TCRdb D assignment of TRBD1 cannot be verified. Germline values: CDR1 SQVTM, CDR2 ANQGSEA. The CDR3 is 15 residues long.

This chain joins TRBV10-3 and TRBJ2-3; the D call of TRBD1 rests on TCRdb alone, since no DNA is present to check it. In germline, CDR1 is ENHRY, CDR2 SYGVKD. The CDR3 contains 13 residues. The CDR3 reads CAIRGGSTDTQYF.

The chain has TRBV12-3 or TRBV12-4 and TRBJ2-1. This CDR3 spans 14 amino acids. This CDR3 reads CASSFKVDYNEQFF.

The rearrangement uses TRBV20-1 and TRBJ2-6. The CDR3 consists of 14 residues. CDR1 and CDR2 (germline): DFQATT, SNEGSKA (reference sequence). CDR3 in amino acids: CSARDEAGANVLTF.

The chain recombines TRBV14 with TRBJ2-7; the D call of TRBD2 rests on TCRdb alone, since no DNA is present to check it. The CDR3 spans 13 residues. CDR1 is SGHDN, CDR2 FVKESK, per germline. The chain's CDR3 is CATYYMGLYEQYF.

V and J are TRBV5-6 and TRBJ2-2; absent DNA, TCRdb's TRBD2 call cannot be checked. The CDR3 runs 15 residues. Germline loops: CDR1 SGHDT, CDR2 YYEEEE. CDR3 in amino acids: CASSSPAGATGELFF.